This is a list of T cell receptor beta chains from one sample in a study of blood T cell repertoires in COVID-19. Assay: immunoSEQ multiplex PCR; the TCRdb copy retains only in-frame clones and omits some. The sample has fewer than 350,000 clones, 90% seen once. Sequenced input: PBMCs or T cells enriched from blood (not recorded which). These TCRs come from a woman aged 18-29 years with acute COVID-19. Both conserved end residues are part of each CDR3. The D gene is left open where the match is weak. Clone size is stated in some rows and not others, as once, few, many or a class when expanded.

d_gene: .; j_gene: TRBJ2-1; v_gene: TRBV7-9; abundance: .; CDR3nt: TGTGCCAGCAGCTTAAGAGGTACCTACAATGAGCAGTTCTTC; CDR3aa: CASSLRGTYNEQFF
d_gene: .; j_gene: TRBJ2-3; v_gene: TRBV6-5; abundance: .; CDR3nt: TGTGCCAGCAGACGCGGGACCACAGATACGCAGTATTTT; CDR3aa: CASRRGTTDTQYF
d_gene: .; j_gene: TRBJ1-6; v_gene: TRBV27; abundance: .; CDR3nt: TGTGCCAGCAGTTTAGGAGGGGACTATAATTCACCCCTCCACTTT; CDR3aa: CASSLGGDYNSPLHF
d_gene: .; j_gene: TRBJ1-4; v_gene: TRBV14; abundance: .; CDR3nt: TGTGCCAGCAGCCAGTCATATGAAAAACTGTTTTTT; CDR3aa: CASSQSYEKLFF
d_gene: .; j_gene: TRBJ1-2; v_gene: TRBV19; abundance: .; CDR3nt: TGTGCCAGTAGTTTGCCTAACCGGGGTAAGGAGGGCTACACCTTC; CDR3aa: CASSLPNRGKEGYTF
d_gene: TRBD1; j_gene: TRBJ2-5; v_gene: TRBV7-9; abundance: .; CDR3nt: TGTGCCAGCCTACGCACAGGGGCGGAGACCCAGTACTTC; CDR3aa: CASLRTGAETQYF
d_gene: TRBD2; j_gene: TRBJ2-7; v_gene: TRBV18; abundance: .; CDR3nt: TGTGCCAGCTCACCCGGGACTAGCGGGAGATACGAGCAGTACTTC; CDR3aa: CASSPGTSGRYEQYF
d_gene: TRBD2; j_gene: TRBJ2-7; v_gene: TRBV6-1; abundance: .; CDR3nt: TGTGCCAGCAGTGAAAGGGGAGCGGGAGGGTACTCCTACGAGCAGTACTTC; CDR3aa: CASSERGAGGYSYEQYF
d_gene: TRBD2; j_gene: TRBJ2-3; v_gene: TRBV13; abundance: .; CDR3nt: TGTGCCAGCAGCTTAGAGCTAGCGGGAATGGATACGCAGTATTTT; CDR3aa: CASSLELAGMDTQYF
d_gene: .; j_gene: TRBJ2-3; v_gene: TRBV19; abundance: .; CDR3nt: TGTGCCAGTAGTATCTCGGGGGCAGATACGCAGTATTTT; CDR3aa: CASSISGADTQYF
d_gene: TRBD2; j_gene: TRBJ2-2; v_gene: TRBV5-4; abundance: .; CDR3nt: TGTGCCAGCAGCCTAGACAGCGGGAGGACCGGGGAGCTGTTTTTT; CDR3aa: CASSLDSGRTGELFF
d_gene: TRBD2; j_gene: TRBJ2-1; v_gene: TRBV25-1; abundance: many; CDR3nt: TGTGCCAGCAGTGAATTTAGCGGGGGCTCCTACAATGAGCAGTTCTTC; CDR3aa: CASSEFSGGSYNEQFF
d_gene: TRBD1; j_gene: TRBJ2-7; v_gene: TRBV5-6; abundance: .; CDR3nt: TGTGCCAGCAGATCCGGACAGGGAATCGAGCAGTACTTC; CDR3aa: CASRSGQGIEQYF
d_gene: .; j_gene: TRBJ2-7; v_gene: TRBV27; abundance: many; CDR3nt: TGTGCCAAGGCGGATCCACGCGGGCAGTACTTC; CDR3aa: CAKADPRGQYF
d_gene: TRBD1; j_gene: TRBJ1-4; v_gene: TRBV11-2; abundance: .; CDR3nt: TGTGCCAGCAGCCTGGGACAGGGACGCGGGGCATCTAATGAAAAACTGTTTTTT; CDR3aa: CASSLGQGRGASNEKLFF
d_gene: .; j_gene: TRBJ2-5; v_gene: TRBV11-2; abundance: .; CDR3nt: TGTGCCAGCAGCCAAGACAGAAAAGAGACCCAGTACTTC; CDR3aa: CASSQDRKETQYF
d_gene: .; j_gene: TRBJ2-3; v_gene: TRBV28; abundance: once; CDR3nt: TGTGCCAGCACCTTGGGGAGAGCGGGTACGCAGTATTTT; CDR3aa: CASTLGRAGTQYF
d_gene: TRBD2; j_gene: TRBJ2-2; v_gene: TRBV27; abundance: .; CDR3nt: TGTGCCAGCAGCAGTAGCGGGACTCCGAACACCGGGGAGCTGTTTTTT; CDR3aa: CASSSSGTPNTGELFF
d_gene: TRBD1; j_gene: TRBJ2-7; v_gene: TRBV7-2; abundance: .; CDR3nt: TGTGCCAGCAGCCCTGACAGGGGGTGGTTGTCCTACGAGCAGTACTTC; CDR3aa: CASSPDRGWLSYEQYF
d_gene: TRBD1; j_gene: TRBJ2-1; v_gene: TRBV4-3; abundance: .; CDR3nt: TGCGCCAGCAGCCAAGGGACAGGGGCCTACAATGAGCAGTTCTTC; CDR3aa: CASSQGTGAYNEQFF
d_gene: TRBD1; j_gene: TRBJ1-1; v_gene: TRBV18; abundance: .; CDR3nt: TGTGCCAGCTCACGGGCTGGGCAGGGGGCCGTGAACACTGAAGCTTTCTTT; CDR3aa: CASSRAGQGAVNTEAFF
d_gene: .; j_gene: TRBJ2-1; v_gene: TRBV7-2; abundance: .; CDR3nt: TGTGCCAGCAGCCCCCCCAGGGCCTCCTACAATGAGCAGTTCTTC; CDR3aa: CASSPPRASYNEQFF
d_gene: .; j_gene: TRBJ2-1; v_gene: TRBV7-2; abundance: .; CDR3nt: TGTGCCAGCAGCTTCTCGTACAATGAGCAGTTCTTC; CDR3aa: CASSFSYNEQFF
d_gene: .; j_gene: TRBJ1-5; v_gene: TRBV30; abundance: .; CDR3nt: TGTGCCTGGAGTTCCCAGGGGACCAATCAGCCCCAGCATTTT; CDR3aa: CAWSSQGTNQPQHF
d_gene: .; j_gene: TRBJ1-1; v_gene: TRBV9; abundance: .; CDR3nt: TGTGCCAGCAGCGTACAGCCGGGACACAACACTGAAGCTTTCTTT; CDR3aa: CASSVQPGHNTEAFF
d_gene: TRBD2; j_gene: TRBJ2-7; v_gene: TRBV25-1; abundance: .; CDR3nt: TGTGCCAGCAGTGCGACTAGCTTCGAGCAGTACTTC; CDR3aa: CASSATSFEQYF
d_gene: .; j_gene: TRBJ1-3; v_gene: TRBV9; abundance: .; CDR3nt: TGTGCCAGCAGCGTCCGGGCGGGCTCTGGAAACACCATATATTTT; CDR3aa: CASSVRAGSGNTIYF
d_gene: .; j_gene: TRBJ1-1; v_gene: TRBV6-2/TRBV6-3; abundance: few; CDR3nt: TGTGCCAGCAGTGGGAACAGGGCCGATAACACTGAAGCTTTCTTT; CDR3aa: CASSGNRADNTEAFF
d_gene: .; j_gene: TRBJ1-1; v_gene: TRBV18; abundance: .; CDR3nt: TGTGCCAGCTCACCAAAGGGGACTGAAGCTTTCTTT; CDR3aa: CASSPKGTEAFF
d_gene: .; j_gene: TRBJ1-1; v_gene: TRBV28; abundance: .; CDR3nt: TGTGCCAGCAGTTTTGATAGGAGGTCAGCAGCTTTCTTT; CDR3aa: CASSFDRRSAAFF
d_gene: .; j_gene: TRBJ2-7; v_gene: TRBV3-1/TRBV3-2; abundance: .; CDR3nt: TGTGCCAGCAGCCAAGTGTCTTATGAGCAGTACTTC; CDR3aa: CASSQVSYEQYF